Listed below are T cell receptor beta chains from one sample, sequenced in a study of cytomegalovirus exposure and HLA in healthy donors. The protocol was immunoSEQ multiplex PCR, while the TCRdb copy is restricted to in-frame clones and leaves out a portion. The sample records 110,000 to 150,000 clones, just under 70% being singletons. What was sequenced was PBMCs. The receptors stem from a man aged 55 to 70 in good health and CMV-seronegative. The CDR3 runs from the conserved cysteine through the conserved F or W. A D gene is named only where the DNA matches it firmly. A clone size is listed for some rows: how often the clone was seen (once, few, many), or a class if it is expanded.

cdr3_aa	cdr3_nt	clone_size	v_call	j_call	d_call
CSVWDRGSPYEQYF	TGCAGCGTTTGGGACAGGGGGAGCCCCTACGAGCAGTACTTC	few	TRBV29-1	TRBJ2-7	TRBD1
CASSLVTGMRNQPQHF	TGTGCCAGCAGCTTAGTTACAGGGATGAGGAATCAGCCCCAGCATTTT	.	TRBV7-2	TRBJ1-5	.
CASSWTDNYGYTF	TGTGCCAGCAGCTGGACAGACAACTATGGCTACACCTTC	once	TRBV6-1	TRBJ1-2	.
CASSQRTDRGTGYTF	TGCGCCAGCAGCCAGAGAACGGACAGAGGGACTGGCTACACCTTC	.	TRBV5-1	TRBJ1-2	.
CASSLAGGGRETQYF	TGCGCCAGCAGTCTGGCGGGGGGCGGTCGGGAGACCCAGTACTTC	.	TRBV5-1	TRBJ2-5	TRBD2
CSVDGAEDSSSYEQYF	TGCAGCGTTGACGGCGCTGAAGACTCAAGCTCCTACGAGCAGTACTTC	.	TRBV29-1	TRBJ2-7	.
CSVGGDWYTDTQYF	TGCAGCGTTGGAGGCGACTGGTACACAGATACGCAGTATTTT	.	TRBV29-1	TRBJ2-3	.
CASSLTSGSHEQFF	TGCGCCAGCAGCTTAACTAGCGGGAGTCATGAGCAGTTCTTC	.	TRBV5-1	TRBJ2-1	TRBD2
CASRANGYTF	TGTGCCTCCAGGGCTAATGGCTACACCTTC	once	TRBV30	TRBJ1-2	.
CASRYGLADNEQFF	TGCGCCAGCAGGTACGGACTAGCGGACAATGAGCAGTTCTTC	.	TRBV5-1	TRBJ2-1	TRBD2
CASSLEQGSEAFF	TGCGCCAGCAGCTTGGAACAGGGTTCTGAAGCTTTCTTT	.	TRBV5-1	TRBJ1-1	.
CASSLAGAPNYGYTF	TGTGCCAGCAGCTTAGCAGGGGCACCTAACTATGGCTACACCTTC	once	TRBV7-2	TRBJ1-2	.
CASSTQVNTEAFF	TGTGCCAGCAGCACACAGGTGAACACTGAAGCTTTCTTT	.	TRBV4-2	TRBJ1-1	.
CASTRDIDTEAFF	TGTGCCAGCACAAGGGACATAGACACTGAAGCTTTCTTT	.	TRBV2	TRBJ1-1	.
CASSISGTSGDQETQYF	TGTGCCAGTAGTATATCCGGGACTAGCGGGGACCAAGAGACCCAGTACTTC	once	TRBV19	TRBJ2-5	TRBD2
CASSLVGVGGEEDTEAFF	TGTGCCAGCAGCTTAGTCGGAGTAGGCGGTGAAGAGGACACTGAAGCTTTCTTT	few	TRBV7-6	TRBJ1-1	.
CASSLGNSLVSTDTQYF	TGTGCCAGCAGCTTAGGAAACTCACTAGTTAGCACAGATACGCAGTATTTT	.	TRBV7-6	TRBJ2-3	.
CASSLEQGTYEQYF	TGTGCCAGCAGCCTAGAACAGGGCACCTACGAGCAGTACTTC	.	TRBV7-9	TRBJ2-7	.
CASSLTLAPGELFF	TGTGCCAGCAGCTTAACACTAGCGCCCGGGGAGCTGTTTTTT	.	TRBV7-3	TRBJ2-2	TRBD2
CASSQSTSGSTDTQYF	TGCGCCAGCAGCCAGTCCACTAGCGGGAGCACAGATACGCAGTATTTT	few	TRBV4-3	TRBJ2-3	TRBD2
CASSSTVSSGNTIYF	TGTGCCAGCAGCTCTACAGTGAGCTCTGGAAACACCATATATTTT	.	TRBV9	TRBJ1-3	.
CASSPGQGILEAFF	TGTGCCAGTAGTCCGGGACAGGGGATACTAGAAGCTTTCTTT	.	TRBV19	TRBJ1-1	TRBD1
CASSQGTGGNQPQHF	TGTGCCAGCAGCCAGGGGACAGGGGGCAATCAGCCCCAGCATTTT	.	TRBV4-2	TRBJ1-5	TRBD1
CASSSGGIREAFF	TGCGCCAGCAGCTCAGGGGGCATTAGGGAAGCTTTCTTT	.	TRBV5-1	TRBJ1-1	TRBD1
CASSESGLAGDTGELFF	TGTGCCAGCAGTGAATCCGGACTAGCGGGAGACACCGGGGAGCTGTTTTTT	.	TRBV6-4	TRBJ2-2	TRBD2
CASSFGNTGELFF	TGTGCCAGCAGCTTCGGTAACACCGGGGAGCTGTTTTTT	.	TRBV7-7	TRBJ2-2	.
CASSSTGKETQYF	TGTGCCAGCAGTTCAACAGGGAAGGAGACCCAGTACTTC	.	TRBV28	TRBJ2-5	.
CASSLERGRGHEQYF	TGTGCCAGCAGTTTGGAGAGGGGGAGGGGCCACGAGCAGTACTTC	few	TRBV27	TRBJ2-7	.
CASSPGLAGERDTQYF	TGTGCCAGCTCACCCGGACTAGCGGGAGAGCGGGATACGCAGTATTTT	.	TRBV18	TRBJ2-3	TRBD2
CAVRQGAYEQYF	TGTGCCGTAAGACAGGGGGCCTACGAGCAGTACTTC	once	TRBV30	TRBJ2-7	TRBD1
CASSQVDREETQYF	TGCGCCAGCAGCCAAGTGGACAGGGAAGAGACCCAGTACTTC	.	TRBV4-1	TRBJ2-5	TRBD1
CASSSKTPFAGEQYF	TGTGCCAGCAGCTCGAAGACCCCCTTCGCGGGAGAGCAGTACTTC	once	TRBV11-3	TRBJ2-7	.
CAWSSWGGLENTEAFF	TGTGCCTGGAGTTCATGGGGAGGTCTGGAGAACACTGAAGCTTTCTTT	.	TRBV30	TRBJ1-1	.
CASSLEAVPDTQYF	TGTGCCAGCAGCTTAGAGGCGGTACCAGATACGCAGTATTTT	once	TRBV7-9	TRBJ2-3	.
CASGVLLAGDNEQFF	TGTGCCAGCGGCGTGTTACTAGCGGGAGACAATGAGCAGTTCTTC	.	TRBV9	TRBJ2-1	TRBD2
CASSRLAGHNEQFF	TGCGCCAGCAGCCGACTAGCGGGCCATAATGAGCAGTTCTTC	.	TRBV5-1	TRBJ2-1	TRBD2
CASSQAVGGRGSGELFF	TGTGCCAGCAGCCAAGCAGTGGGCGGGAGGGGATCCGGGGAGCTGTTTTTT	.	TRBV4-2	TRBJ2-2	TRBD2
CASSKGDGYTF	TGTGCCAGTAGTAAGGGGGATGGCTACACCTTC	few	TRBV19	TRBJ1-2	.
CASSLYTTGGITGELFF	TGTGCCAGCAGCTTATATACGACAGGGGGCATCACCGGGGAGCTGTTTTTT	.	TRBV27	TRBJ2-2	TRBD1